This TCR beta chain was identified during a study of Graves' ophthalmopathy and Graves' hyperthyroidism. The overall study: Being free of ophthalmopathy for 18 months of follow-up defined stable hyperthyroidism. Study-level points and caveats: The blood repertoire also included most expanded thyroid clonotypes above 0.001 frequency. The model flagged ophthalmopathy progression at 65% to 71% sensitivity and under 75% specificity.

In regard to this clonotype: Its target is not known.

Germline loops: CDR1 ENHRY, CDR2 SYGVKD. V lost 7 bases to trimming and J lost 2 bases; unmatched junction nucleotides: 4. This CDR3 is built from 13 residues. The sequenced template was RNA, covering the TCR beta CDR3 region. The first-round RT-PCR employed HTBI primers together with the Qiagen OneStep RT-PCR kit. A multiplex PCR was then performed as the second round. TCRdb re-analysed the multiplex PCR reads in MiXCR, keeping a single row per CDR3 protein. The repertoire holds 500,000 to 700,000 distinct CDR3 sequences, with under 40% as singletons. Material for sequencing was peripheral blood or thyroid tissue (not recorded which). The chain joins TRBV10-3 to TRBJ1-2; 7 bases line up with TRBD1. This TCR was sampled from an adult man with Graves' hyperthyroidism. Here the CDR3 DNA reads TGTGCCATCAAAGGGACAGAGAACTATGGCTACACCTTC. It codes for CAIKGTENYGYTF.